The source of this T cell receptor (beta chain) is a study of T-cell reconstitution after alpha-beta-depleted transplantation in children. The TCRbeta library was prepared with unique molecular identifiers. TCRdb fed the PCR reads into MiXCR, producing one record per CDR3 protein. The table includes some 280,000 distinct CDR3 sequences, around 9.6% detected once. This CDR3 comprises 13 residues. V lost 9 bases, J lost 3 bases, and 12 bases lay in between. The chain combines TRBV12-3 or TRBV12-4 with TRBJ1-5; D call uncertain. This receptor was taken from a human donor who donated a stem cell graft to a child with SCID. The specimen comprised PBMCs from the stem cell graft donor, sampled from the stem cell graft. Here the CDR3 reads CASTVGLNQPQHF. The CDR3 DNA reads as TGTGCCAGTACAGTTGGGCTCAATCAGCCCCAGCATTTT.